What follows are 17 T cell receptor beta chains derived from one specimen sequenced in a study of T cells expressing NK-cell markers. Reanalyzing the 5' RACE reads, TCRdb keeps one entry per CDR3 protein, without DNA. The sample features roughly 300,000 distinct CDR3 sequences, with about 4% in its top ten. The sequenced sample consisted of blood T cells: a sorted CD56 or NKG2C T cell subset, CD4+ or CD8+ T cells, or bulk PBMC T cells (not recorded which). These receptors came from a woman aged 18 to 75 in good health.

This sequence joins TRBV5-6 and TRBJ2-3; the TRBD2 assignment by TCRdb is unverifiable without DNA. Per germline, CDR1 SGHDT and CDR2 YYEEEE. The CDR3 consists of 15 residues. CDR3 sequence reads: CASSLEIKAGDTQYF.

V gene TRBV19 combines with J gene TRBJ2-5; TCRdb calls TRBD2, which cannot be checked without DNA. There are 14 residues in the CDR3. Germline values: CDR1 LNHDA, CDR2 SQIVND (reference sequence). CDR3 amino acids: CASTASGPKETQYF.

The rearrangement links TRBV3-1 to TRBJ1-4; TCRdb indicates TRBD1, and absent DNA this call remains unverified. The CDR3 sequence is 16 residues long. Germline loops: CDR1 LGHDT, CDR2 YNNKEL (reference sequence). The CDR3: CASSLRPGQSNEKLFF.

The rearrangement uses TRBV20-1 and TRBJ2-1. This CDR3 is 13 amino acids long. Germline CDR1 is DFQATT and CDR2 is SNEGSKA (reference sequence). The CDR3 sequence: CSGNLGVGNEQFF.

The J gene is TRBJ1-1, the V gene TRBV5-1. Germline-derived CDR1 and CDR2 are SGHRS and YFSETQ. The CDR3 contains 15 residues. The CDR3 loop is CASSLAGIVNTEAFF.

The chain is built from TRBV20-1 and TRBJ2-2; TCRdb names TRBD2, which stays unverified in the absence of DNA. Germline loops: CDR1 DFQATT, CDR2 SNEGSKA (reference sequence). The CDR3 consists of 15 residues. The chain's CDR3 is CSARTSGRGTGELFF.

The chain recombines TRBV27 with TRBJ2-5. Germline CDR1 is MNHEY and CDR2 is SMNVEV (reference sequence). The CDR3 runs to 15 residues. The chain's CDR3 is CASSQNTAGQETQYF.

The chain recombines TRBV9 with TRBJ1-5; no DNA is available, so the TRBD1 call from TCRdb remains unchecked. Germline lookup yields CDR1 SGDLS and CDR2 YYNGEE. The length of the CDR3 is 18 residues. The CDR3 loop is CASSVDGNRGLGDQPQHF. The full variable domain, in which reference TRBV9 and TRBJ1-5 provide the parts outside the CDR3, is DSGVTQTPKHLITATGQRVTLRCSPRSGDLSVYWYQQSLDQGLQFLIQYYNGEERAKGNILERFSAQQFPDLHSELNLSSLELGDSALYFCASSVDGNRGLGDQPQHFGDGTRLSIL.

The rearrangement joins TRBV24-1 to TRBJ2-1; checking the TCRdb D call of TRBD1 is not possible without DNA. CDR1 KGHDR and CDR2 SFDVKD come from the germline V gene. The CDR3 spans 14 residues. CDR3 sequence reads: CATSVTGGTNEQFF.

V gene TRBV20-1 combines with J gene TRBJ2-1. The germline V gene has CDR1 DFQATT and CDR2 SNEGSKA (reference sequence). This CDR3 spans 13 amino acids. The chain's CDR3 is CSAKDQSYNEQFF.

CDR3: CASRLKRQRSYEQYF. The chain uses TRBV25-1 and TRBJ2-7; TCRdb selects TRBD2, and the lack of DNA leaves this call unchecked. The germline gives CDR1 MGHDK, CDR2 SYGVNS. This CDR3 has 15 residues.

This sequence joins TRBV29-1 and TRBJ1-2; TCRdb proposes TRBD1, but this gene call is untestable without DNA. Germline CDR1 and CDR2: SQVTM and ANQGSEA. The CDR3 is 17 residues long. Here the CDR3 reads CSVVGTGGASEDYGYTF. The variable domain in full, with the rest retrieved from reference TRBV29-1 and TRBJ1-2, is SAVISQKPSRDICQRGTSLTIQCQVDSQVTMMFWYRQQPGQSLTLIATANQGSEATYESGFVIDKFPISRPNLTFSTLTVSNMSPEDSSIYLCSVVGTGGASEDYGYTFGSGTRLTVV.

CDR3 loop: CASSSTVINTEAFF. This chain uses TRBV5-1 with TRBJ1-1; TCRdb names TRBD1, which stays unverified in the absence of DNA. This CDR3 is built from 14 residues. Germline assignment: CDR1 SGHRS and CDR2 YFSETQ. The complete variable domain, with remaining parts taken from reference TRBV5-1 and TRBJ1-1, reads KAGVTQTPRYLIKTRGQQVTLSCSPISGHRSVSWYQQTPGQGLQFLFEYFSETQRNKGNFPGRFSGRQFSNSRSEMNVSTLELGDSALYLCASSSTVINTEAFFGQGTRLTVV.

The genes are TRBV5-6 and TRBJ1-1; lacking DNA, the TRBD1 call made by TCRdb goes unchecked. There are 15 residues in the CDR3. Germline CDR1 SGHDT, CDR2 YYEEEE. CDR3: CASSLWGGLNTEAFF.

The chain employs TRBV4-1 and TRBJ1-6; TCRdb outputs TRBD1, but without DNA this stays unchecked. This CDR3 has 18 residues. In germline, CDR1 is MGHRA, CDR2 YSYEKL. The CDR3 loop reads CASSPRDPRSSYNSPLHF.

The rearrangement links TRBV6-2 or TRBV6-3 to TRBJ2-4. The CDR3 extends over 14 amino acids. From germline, CDR1 is MNHEY and CDR2 SVGEGT. This CDR3 reads CASSPKVAKNIQYF.

The chain couples TRBV20-1 to TRBJ2-3. Per germline, CDR1 DFQATT and CDR2 SNEGSKA (reference sequence). The CDR3 length is 11 residues. CDR3 sequence reads: CSALGADTQYF.